These 30 T cell receptor beta chains share one sample of origin, sequenced in a study of OX40 agonist ivuxolimab in advanced cancers. Data came from immunoSEQ multiplex PCR; TCRdb stores just in-frame clones and leaves some out. Among under 45,000 clones, 84% were seen once, and the ten largest hold 1.5% to 2%. The sample in question was CD4+ or CD8+ T cells sorted from blood, obtained in a trial of the OX40 agonist ivuxolimab. The receptors come from an adult with an advanced solid tumor such as melanoma, head and neck, liver or kidney cancer.

The rearrangement uses TRBV6-5 and TRBJ1-5; maybe TRBD1 (5 bases). Per germline, CDR1 MNHEY and CDR2 SVGAGI. CDR3 length equals 16 residues. V dropped 4 bases and J dropped 4 bases, with 17 bases sitting between them. The CDR3 nucleotides are TGTGCCAGCAGTTCGCTTGCGGGGGGACGGAATCAGCCCCAGCATTTT. Encoded protein: CASSSLAGGRNQPQHF.

The chain employs TRBV7-8 and TRBJ2-2; D unclear. Germline V CDR1 and CDR2: SGHVS, FQNEAQ. V gave up 1 base and J gave up 6 bases, with 3 bases separating them. This CDR3 contains 12 residues. CDR3 amino acids: CASSLVSGELFF. CDR3 bases: TGTGCCAGCAGCTTAGTATCCGGGGAGCTGTTTTTT.

The V gene is TRBV5-1, the J gene TRBJ1-1; 7 positions match TRBD1. This CDR3 has 15 residues. Germline trimming cut 2 bases from V and 1 base from J; bases unmatched to any gene: 5. Germline CDR1 SGHRS, CDR2 YFSETQ. CDR3 sequence reads: CASSFTGVSNTEAFF. The CDR3 DNA reads as TGCGCCAGCAGCTTTACAGGGGTCTCGAACACTGAAGCTTTCTTT. The entire variable domain, with the rest obtained from reference TRBV5-1 and TRBJ1-1, is as follows: KAGVTQTPRYLIKTRGQQVTLSCSPISGHRSVSWYQQTPGQGLQFLFEYFSETQRNKGNFPGRFSGRQFSNSRSEMNVSTLELGDSALYLCASSFTGVSNTEAFFGQGTRLTVV.

The chain links TRBV5-1 to TRBJ2-6, with D maybe TRBD1 (6 bases). The CDR3 totals 16 residues. Germline CDR1 reads SGHRS; CDR2 reads YFSETQ. V dropped 3 bases and J dropped 4 bases, with 14 bases sitting between them. CDR3 amino acids: CASSYTTGSGANVLTF. The CDR3 region has the DNA TGCGCCAGCAGCTACACTACAGGGTCCGGGGCCAACGTCCTGACTTTC.

J is TRBJ2-6 and V is TRBV28, with D possibly being TRBD1 or TRBD2 (6 bases each). Trimming pared 5 bases from V and 4 bases from J, leaving 12 bases between. Germline-derived CDR1 and CDR2 are MDHEN and SYDVKM. The length of the CDR3 is 15 residues. The CDR3 bases are TGTGCCAGCAGTGCGCCGGGGGCGGGGGCCAACGTCCTGACTTTC. It is translated as CASSAPGAGANVLTF.

The chain recombines TRBV7-8 with TRBJ2-7; the D gene is possibly TRBD1 (6 bases). CDR3 size: 15 residues. Per the germline V gene, CDR1 is SGHVS and CDR2 is FQNEAQ. V lost 3 bases, J lost 0 bases, and 12 bases lay in between. The CDR3 loop is CASSLGRGLSYEQYF. CDR3 DNA: TGTGCCAGCAGCTTGGGCAGGGGCCTCTCCTACGAGCAGTACTTC.

This CDR3 reads CASSGTSGGGEQFF. The CDR3 DNA reads as TGTGCCAGCAGCGGGACTAGCGGGGGCGGGGAGCAGTTCTTC. J is TRBJ2-1 and V is TRBV27, with 14 bases lining up with TRBD2. The CDR3 has 14 residues. With V trimmed by 6 bases and J by 10 bases, 5 bases remained unmatched. Germline-derived CDR1 and CDR2 are MNHEY and SMNVEV (reference sequence).

The chain links TRBV7-2 to TRBJ2-2; the match to TRBD1 covers 7 bases. The germline CDR1 and CDR2 sequences are SGHTA and FQGNSA. Unmatched junction bases numbered 0, after V lost 0 bases and J lost 5 bases. CDR3 length: 14 residues. CDR3 sequence reads: CASSLATGTGELFF. Written as DNA, the CDR3 is TGTGCCAGCAGCTTAGCGACAGGGACCGGGGAGCTGTTTTTT.

The CDR3 DNA sequence: TGTGCCAGCAGCGGGGGCACGGGACAGGGGCCTCAAGAGACCCAGTACTTC. This sequence encodes CASSGGTGQGPQETQYF. This chain connects TRBV21-1 to TRBJ2-5; TRBD1 is taken as the D call from the table, unchecked against the DNA. TRBV21-1 has pseudogene status. CDR3 length equals 17 residues.

V is TRBV6-4 and J is TRBJ1-6; D remains unclear. V was shortened by 9 bases and J by 4 bases, with 10 bases between the two germline ends. The CDR3 consists of 13 residues. CDR1 is MRHNA, CDR2 SNTAGT, per germline. CDR3 region: CASSEFYNSPLHF. CDR3 sequence (DNA): TGTGCCAGTTCGGAGTTTTATAATTCACCCCTCCACTTT.

The rearrangement uses TRBV5-6 and TRBJ1-4; D is uncertain. The V and J ends lost 0 bases and 3 bases respectively, with 12 bases between them. This CDR3 spans 16 amino acids. Looked up from germline, CDR1 is SGHDT and CDR2 is YYEEEE. CDR3 DNA: TGTGCCAGCAGCTTGGCCGGGGTAGGGTCTAATGAAAAACTGTTTTTT. This encodes CASSLAGVGSNEKLFF.

The chain uses TRBV7-8 and TRBJ1-2; the D is unclear. Germline V gene lookup returns CDR1 SGHVS and CDR2 FQNEAQ. This CDR3 is built from 13 residues. V shed 1 base and J shed 8 bases, with 11 bases lying between them. The CDR3 bases are TGTGCCAGCAGCTTAGGAGTTTCGGGCGGCTACACCTTC. It codes for CASSLGVSGGYTF.

The chain is built from TRBV14 and TRBJ2-3; D gene ambiguous. Deletions cut 4 bases from V and 1 base from J, with 15 bases between. Germline V gene sequence: CDR1 SGHDN, CDR2 FVKESK. This CDR3 is 16 amino acids long. CDR3 sequence (DNA): TGTGCCAGCAGCCGAACTACCCTGAGCGGCACAGATACGCAGTATTTT. Residues: CASSRTTLSGTDTQYF. The full variable domain, with the rest looked up from reference TRBV14 and TRBJ2-3, is EAGVTQFPSHSVIEKGQTVTLRCDPISGHDNLYWYRRVMGKEIKFLLHFVKESKQDESGMPNNRFLAERTGGTYSTLKVQPAELEDSGVYFCASSRTTLSGTDTQYFGPGTRLTVL.

The genes are TRBV2 and TRBJ1-6; no clear D. Between the trimmed V and J ends, which lost 2 bases and 5 bases, there was a span of 7 bases. Germline CDR1 reads SNHLY; CDR2 reads FYNNEI. This CDR3 is built from 14 residues. The CDR3 sequence is CASSEWVDNSPLHF. CDR3 DNA sequence: TGTGCCAGCAGTGAATGGGTGGATAATTCACCCCTCCACTTT.

This clone has a single count. The rearrangement uses TRBV6-5 and TRBJ1-5; no clear D. The CDR3 is 13 residues long. The germline V gene has CDR1 MNHEY and CDR2 SVGAGI. V was cut by 5 bases and J by 7 bases, with 12 bases left in between. Written as DNA, the CDR3 is TGTGCCAGCAGTGAGGGTGACGAACAGCCCCAGCATTTT. Amino acid sequence: CASSEGDEQPQHF.

This chain uses TRBV18 with TRBJ2-1, with TRBD2 matching over 7 bases. Germline values: CDR1 KGHSH, CDR2 LQKENI. The CDR3 length is 15 residues. V shed 2 bases, J shed 8 bases, and the junction held 9 bases outside the gene matches. CDR3 coding DNA: TGTGCCAGCTCACCAGGGAGGGGTAAGGTCGATGAGCAGTTCTTC. Amino acid sequence: CASSPGRGKVDEQFF.

This clone was counted once. The V call is TRBV29-1, the J call TRBJ2-3; D is possibly TRBD1 (5 bases). CDR1 SQVTM and CDR2 ANQGSEA come from the germline V gene. This CDR3 has 12 amino acids. V gave up 6 bases and J gave up 1 base, with 8 bases separating them. The CDR3 DNA follows: TGCAGCGTAATACAGGGCACAGATACGCAGTATTTT. The encoded protein is CSVIQGTDTQYF.

The rearrangement links TRBV11-2 to TRBJ1-1, with D unresolved. The ends were cut back, 0 bases at V and 4 bases at J, with 0 bases in the middle. The CDR3 totals 11 residues. In germline, CDR1 is SGHAT, CDR2 FQNNGV. Here the CDR3 DNA reads TGTGCCAGCAGCTTAGACACTGAAGCTTTCTTT. Translating it yields CASSLDTEAFF. Full variable domain (remainder filled in from reference TRBV11-2 and TRBJ1-1): EAGVAQSPRYKIIEKRQSVAFWCNPISGHATLYWYQQILGQGPKLLIQFQNNGVVDDSQLPKDRFSAERLKGVDSTLKIQPAKLEDSAVYLCASSLDTEAFFGQGTRLTVV.

V gene TRBV5-5 combines with J gene TRBJ1-2; D is possibly TRBD1 (6 bases). V gave up 0 bases and J gave up 5 bases, with 20 bases separating them. The germline V gene encodes CDR1 SGHKS and CDR2 YYEKEE (reference sequence). The CDR3 runs 17 residues. CDR3 residues: CASSLVIRQGPSYGYTF. The CDR3 region has the DNA TGTGCCAGCAGCTTGGTCATTCGGCAGGGGCCCTCGTATGGCTACACCTTC.

CDR3 residues: CASSPGLSGTDTQYF. For the CDR3, the DNA is TGTGCCAGCAGCCCAGGTCTTTCGGGCACAGATACGCAGTATTTT. The rearrangement links TRBV6-4 to TRBJ2-3; D is unclear. CDR1 MRHNA and CDR2 SNTAGT come from the germline V gene. The CDR3 extends over 15 amino acids. V was shortened by 6 bases and J by 1 base, with 14 bases between the two germline ends.

This clone showed up just a few times. The chain couples TRBV19 to TRBJ2-7, with 7 bases that match TRBD1. J gave up 3 bases and V 6 bases, and 5 bases lay outside the gene matches. This CDR3 comprises 13 residues. Germline V gene sequence: CDR1 LNHDA, CDR2 SQIVND (reference sequence). This chain's CDR3 is CASSRDRFYEQYF. The CDR3 DNA is TGTGCCAGTAGCCGGGACAGATTCTACGAGCAGTACTTC. Complete variable domain (other parts from reference TRBV19 and TRBJ2-7): DGGITQSPKYLFRKEGQNVTLSCEQNLNHDAMYWYRQDPGQGLRLIYYSQIVNDFQKGDIAEGYSVSREKKESFPLTVTSAQKNPTAFYLCASSRDRFYEQYFGPGTRLTVT.

For the CDR3, the DNA is TGTGCCAGCAGTGACTCGAGCGGGGGCGACTACAATGAGCAGTTCTTC. The encoded protein is CASSDSSGGDYNEQFF. J is TRBJ2-1 and V is TRBV6-4, with TRBD2 identical over 8 bases. Germline CDR1 MRHNA, CDR2 SNTAGT. With 0 bases clipped from V and 3 bases from J, the junction kept 4 bases outside the gene matches. The CDR3 is 16 amino acids.

V usage is TRBV28 and J usage is TRBJ1-1; D is unclear. Germline CDR1 is MDHEN and CDR2 is SYDVKM. The CDR3 length is 15 residues. The V end lost 8 bases, the J end lost 3 bases, and 19 bases lay between the germline ends. The CDR3 bases are TGTGCCAGCCGAAGCGGCGGCCGCCCGGACACTGAAGCTTTCTTT. Translating gives CASRSGGRPDTEAFF.

This clone was observed a single time. The rearrangement links TRBV19 to TRBJ1-5; D is undetermined. This CDR3 is 13 amino acids long. Germline CDR1 reads LNHDA; CDR2 reads SQIVND (reference sequence). The V and J ends lost 4 bases and 5 bases respectively, with 9 bases between them. CDR3 sequence reads: CASSRLTDQPQHF. For the CDR3, the DNA is TGTGCCAGTAGTAGACTTACCGATCAGCCCCAGCATTTT.

The chain uses TRBV19 and TRBJ1-2; no firm D call. Germline CDR1 and CDR2: LNHDA and SQIVND (reference sequence). CDR3 length: 12 residues. Trimming stripped 4 bases from V and 5 bases from J, with 8 bases between. The CDR3 loop is CASSRKEYGYTF. As DNA, the CDR3 is TGTGCCAGTAGTAGAAAGGAATATGGCTACACCTTC.

The chain carries TRBV7-3 and TRBJ1-5; D ambiguous. Trimming cost V 1 base and J 2 bases, with 9 bases left between them. CDR3 length: 15 residues. Per the germline V gene, CDR1 is SGHTA and CDR2 is FQGTGA. The CDR3 bases are TGTGCCAGCAGCTTAAAGGGCCGTCGCAATCAGCCCCAGCATTTT. Protein product: CASSLKGRRNQPQHF.

J is TRBJ2-2 and V is TRBV19, with no clear D. Germline CDR1 reads LNHDA; CDR2 reads SQIVND (reference sequence). CDR3 length: 15 residues. Trimming left V 3 bases short and J 6 bases short, with 14 bases between. The CDR3 coding sequence is TGTGCCAGTAGTATTGGGATACGGGTCTCCGGGGAGCTGTTTTTT. Its protein product is CASSIGIRVSGELFF.

The V gene is TRBV7-1, the J gene TRBJ1-5; TRBD1 might be the D (6 bases). Being an ORF, TRBV7-1 has a function that is uncertain. CDR3 length equals 15 residues. V lost 5 bases and J lost 0, with 11 bases in between. CDR3 loop: CASSPGGASNQPQHF. The CDR3 nucleotides read TGTGCCAGCAGCCCCGGGGGGGCTAGCAATCAGCCCCAGCATTTT.

V is TRBV2 and J is TRBJ1-1, with D perhaps TRBD1 (5 bases). CDR1 SNHLY and CDR2 FYNNEI come from the germline V gene. This CDR3 has 15 amino acids. Trimming shortened V by 3 bases and J by 4 bases, and 15 bases separated the two germline ends. The CDR3 region is CASSERVGPGTEAFF. The DNA for the CDR3 is TGTGCCAGCAGTGAGCGGGTGGGACCCGGCACTGAAGCTTTCTTT. The full variable domain, completed using reference TRBV2 and TRBJ1-1, is EPEVTQTPSHQVTQMGQEVILRCVPISNHLYFYWYRQILGQKVEFLVSFYNNEISEKSEIFDDQFSVERPDGSNFTLKIRSTKLEDSAMYFCASSERVGPGTEAFFGQGTRLTVV.

The chain carries TRBV19 and TRBJ2-3; the D gene is possibly TRBD1 (5 bases). The V gene's germline CDR1 is LNHDA and CDR2 SQIVND (reference sequence). Trimming pared 10 bases from V and 6 bases from J, leaving 17 bases between. The CDR3 has 13 residues. CDR3 loop: CATSGFDDDTQYF. In DNA form, the CDR3 reads TGTGCCACCTCAGGGTTCGACGACGATACGCAGTATTTT.